The source of this TCR beta chain is a study of blood T cell repertoires in COVID-19 (dated by TCRdb to about 2020). Study-level background: Samples covering the acute and convalescent phases of COVID-19 were provided by collaborators in the United States, Italy and Spain. Subjects who had been exposed to COVID-19, were actively infected with it, or had recovered from it provided the deeply sampled blood TCRbeta repertoires that made up the dataset. Nearly every sample came with metadata listing a de-identified subject ID, COVID-19 status, age in years and sex. Where available, HLA class I and class II types were taken from metadata supplied by the sample provider and were not determined by assay-based typing. The repertoires were released in a freely available public database meant as a resource for research on the immune response to SARS-CoV-2. The material from the prospective study consisted of cDNA or gDNA derived from T cells, B-cell-depleted T cells, or PBMCs. Samples were obtained from the ongoing ImmuneRACE study (first 160 participants) and from some 1,200 subjects provided by 6 global collaborators.

Deletion took 1 base off V and 5 bases off J, with a span of 6 bases between the germline ends. The CDR3 starts with the cysteine, ends with the phenylalanine, and has 13 residues. CDR3 DNA only is kept here, 39 bases in frame from base 1. Beyond this particular receptor, the publication reports: How much clinical and demographic metadata was included differed by source and by participant, and the metadata was provided uncurated.

Whole blood was collected in K2EDTA tubes by collaborating institutions according to the institutions' own protocols. For TCRbeta analysis, collaborators shipped samples in one of three forms: frozen whole blood, isolated PBMCs, or DNA extracted from either of those sample types. The immunoSEQ Assay, a bias-controlled multiplex PCR, was used to amplify TCRbeta CDR3 regions from genomic DNA. Concerning the study's data processing: The number of nucleated cells in each sample was estimated by amplification of reference gene primers within the assay. To quantify the absolute abundance of each unique TCRbeta CDR3 rearrangement, sequence reads were collapsed and filtered. Productive Simpson clonality was computed per sample as the square root of Simpson's diversity index over productive rearrangements. TCRdb limited this immuneACCESS table to in-frame rearrangements with V and J called. A share of clones is missing; checked studies link under half to unresolved V genes, and the rest is unexplained. The V and J calls and clone size are taken from that table; D and trimming were inferred from the DNA. This sample is represented by about 18,000 clones; around nine tenths of them were singletons. The ten largest clones represent 11% of the sample.

Regarding this clone: The target of this receptor is not known. No clone much larger than this one lies a single base away; base qualities are absent.

The specimen was peripheral blood. The rearranged segments are TRBV12-3 or TRBV12-4 and TRBJ1-5, with the D gene call left open. The receptor was isolated from a human donor in a cohort sampled during active COVID-19. The DNA reads TGTGCCAGCAGTTTAGGGAGGGATCAGCCCCAGCATTTT. It encodes CASSLGRDQPQHF.